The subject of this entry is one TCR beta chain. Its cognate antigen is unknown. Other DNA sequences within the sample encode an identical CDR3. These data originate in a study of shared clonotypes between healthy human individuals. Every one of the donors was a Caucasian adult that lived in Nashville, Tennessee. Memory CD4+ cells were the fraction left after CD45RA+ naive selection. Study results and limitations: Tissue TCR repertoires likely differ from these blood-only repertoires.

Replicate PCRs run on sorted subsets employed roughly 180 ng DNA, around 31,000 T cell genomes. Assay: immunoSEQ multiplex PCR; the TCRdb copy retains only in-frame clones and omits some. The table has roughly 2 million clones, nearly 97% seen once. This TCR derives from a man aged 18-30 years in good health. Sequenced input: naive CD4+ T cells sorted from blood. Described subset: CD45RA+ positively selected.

The DNA for the CDR3 is TGTGCCAGCAGCTTGAAAGGGGGCCAGCCCCAGCATTTT. Translated: CASSLKGGQPQHF. The chain carries TRBV7-2 and TRBJ1-5; 7 positions match TRBD1. CDR1 SGHTA and CDR2 FQGNSA come from the germline V gene. V dropped 3 bases and J dropped 7; count of bases not matched to a gene: 3. This CDR3 contains 13 residues.